Sequencing of this T cell receptor beta chain was carried out in a study of T cells in Graves' hyperthyroidism and ophthalmopathy. Whole-study context: Pretreatment peripheral blood was obtained at initial diagnosis. Points from the study as a whole: Most clonotypes expanded in the thyroid (above 0.001) were also present in blood.

RNA transcripts gave rise to amplified TCR beta CDR3 regions. First-round RT-PCR of the TCR CDR3 relied on the HTBI primer set. MiXCR, run by TCRdb on the multiplex PCR reads, gives a single entry per CDR3 protein. The sample shows about 600,000 distinct CDR3 sequences, about 15% of them seen only once. Per germline, CDR1 SEHNR and CDR2 FQNEAQ (reference sequence). Trimming took 8 bases from V and 3 from J, leaving 8 bases between them. The length of the CDR3 is 13 residues. This clonotype was recorded a few times. Its matching antigen is unknown. This TCR derives from a woman aged 45 to 65 with Graves' ophthalmopathy. The chain has TRBV7-9 and TRBJ2-6; D call uncertain. Sequenced sample: blood. This chain's CDR3 is CASSSGGANVLTF. The DNA for the CDR3 is TGTGCCAGCTCCTCAGGTGGGGCCAACGTCCTGACTTTC.